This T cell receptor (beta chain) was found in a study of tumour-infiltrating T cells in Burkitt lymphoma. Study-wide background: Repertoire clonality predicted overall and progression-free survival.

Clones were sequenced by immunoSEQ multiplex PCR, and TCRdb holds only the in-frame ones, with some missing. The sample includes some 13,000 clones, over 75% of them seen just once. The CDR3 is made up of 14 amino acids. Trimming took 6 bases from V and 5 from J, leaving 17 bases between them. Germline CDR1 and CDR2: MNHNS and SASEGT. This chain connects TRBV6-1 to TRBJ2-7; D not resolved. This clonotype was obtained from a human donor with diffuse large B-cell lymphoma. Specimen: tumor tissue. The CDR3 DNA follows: TGTGCCAGCAGCCTGAAACCTGCCGCCAACGAGCAGTACTTC. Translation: CASSLKPAANEQYF.